These 28 T cell receptor beta chains share one sample of origin, sequenced in a study of blood T cell repertoires in COVID-19. Clones were sequenced by immunoSEQ multiplex PCR, and TCRdb holds only the in-frame ones, with some missing. Of more than 150,000 clones listed, around 80% were seen once; the top ten hold under 15%. The sequencing input was PBMCs or T cells enriched from blood (not recorded which). These receptors originate from a woman in her sixties who had recovered from COVID-19.

This clone is a singleton in its sample. The V gene is TRBV5-4, the J gene TRBJ2-2; 11 nucleotides line up with TRBD2. Germline loops: CDR1 SGHNT, CDR2 YYREEE (reference sequence). The CDR3 extends over 15 amino acids. The J segment lost 8 bases and the V segment lost 0 bases, leaving 3 bases of the junction unmatched. The CDR3: CASSLGLAGIGELFF. CDR3 DNA: TGTGCCAGCAGCTTGGGACTAGCGGGAATAGGGGAGCTGTTTTTT.

V gene TRBV19 combines with J gene TRBJ2-1, with TRBD2 as a possible D gene (6 bases). Germline values: CDR1 LNHDA, CDR2 SQIVND (reference sequence). V gave up 6 bases and J gave up 2 bases, with 14 bases separating them. The CDR3 is 15 amino acids. The CDR3 region has the DNA TGTGCCAGTAGCCGTGACCGCGGGGCCTACAATGAGCAGTTCTTC. Protein product: CASSRDRGAYNEQFF.

This clone appeared a few times. The chain combines TRBV10-3 with TRBJ2-3; 7 nucleotides match TRBD1. From germline, CDR1 is ENHRY and CDR2 SYGVKD. V gave up 6 bases and J gave up 0 bases; unmatched junction bases: 6. The CDR3 loop spans 15 amino acids. The DNA for the CDR3 is TGTGCCATCAGGGATACAGGGGTGAGCACAGATACGCAGTATTTT. This codes for CAIRDTGVSTDTQYF.

The chain carries TRBV18 and TRBJ1-1; 8 bases align to TRBD1. Germline trimming cut 5 bases from V and 8 bases from J; bases unmatched to any gene: 10. The CDR3 runs to 14 residues. CDR1 KGHSH and CDR2 LQKENI come from the germline V gene. As DNA, the CDR3 is TGTGCCAGCTCAACAGGGGGGCAGGCGGGAGAAGCTTTCTTT. This translates into CASSTGGQAGEAFF.

The chain uses TRBV12-5 and TRBJ1-2; the match to TRBD1 covers 12 bases. V gave up 1 base and J gave up 8 bases; unmatched junction bases: 8. This CDR3 is built from 16 residues. Germline CDR1 is LGHNT and CDR2 is FRNRAP. CDR3 coding DNA: TGTGCTAGTGGTTTGGATAAGGGACAGGGGGCGAACGGCTACACCTTC. Amino acid sequence: CASGLDKGQGANGYTF.

The V gene is TRBV2, the J gene TRBJ2-5; tentative D call: TRBD2 (5 bases). V lost 4 bases and J lost 2, with 14 bases in between. The CDR3 runs 15 residues. The germline V gene has CDR1 SNHLY and CDR2 FYNNEI. The CDR3 DNA sequence: TGTGCCAGCAGTGCGTATCTGGGGAGTCAAGAGACCCAGTACTTC. Protein sequence: CASSAYLGSQETQYF.

The rearrangement uses TRBV5-1 and TRBJ2-3; D is unresolved. The CDR3 has 14 amino acids. Trimming pared 0 bases from V and 6 bases from J, leaving 11 bases between. In germline, CDR1 is SGHRS, CDR2 YFSETQ. CDR3 in DNA: TGCGCCAGCAGCTTGGACGCGACTGCGGATACGCAGTATTTT. It codes for CASSLDATADTQYF.

The chain is built from TRBV7-2 and TRBJ1-6; TRBD1 matches 10 bases. The CDR3 has 14 residues. The germline gives CDR1 SGHTA, CDR2 FQGNSA. V was clipped by 5 bases and J by 10 bases; unmatched bases: 5. The CDR3 DNA follows: TGTGCCAGCAGCCCGAGACAGGGGGCATCACCCCTCCACTTT. This encodes CASSPRQGASPLHF.

The CDR3, as DNA: TGTGCCACCAGCGGAGTGGGAGGGCGAGGCGATCAGCCCCAGCATTTT. The encoded protein is CATSGVGGRGDQPQHF. The chain has TRBV24-1 and TRBJ1-5; D is unresolved. CDR1 is KGHDR, CDR2 SFDVKD, per germline. This CDR3 is built from 16 residues. V shed 7 bases and J shed 5 bases, with 20 bases lying between them.

The chain uses TRBV10-3 and TRBJ2-7, with 11 nucleotides matching TRBD2. The germline CDR1 and CDR2 sequences are ENHRY and SYGVKD. Unmatched junction bases numbered 3, after V lost 6 bases and J lost 2 bases. The CDR3 has 14 amino acids. CDR3: CAIRPSGGTYEQYF. In DNA, the CDR3 is TGTGCCATCAGACCTAGCGGGGGGACCTACGAGCAGTACTTC.

As DNA, the CDR3 is TGCGCCAGCAGTCCCTCAAGCGGGAGGGCCCACAATGAGCAGTTCTTC. This translates into CASSPSSGRAHNEQFF. The V gene is TRBV5-1, the J gene TRBJ2-1; TRBD2 aligns across 10 bases. The CDR3 is made up of 16 amino acids. The junction had 10 bases not matched to a gene; V was cut back by 5 bases and J by 5 bases. Germline loops: CDR1 SGHRS, CDR2 YFSETQ.

This clone appeared a few times. This sequence joins TRBV3-1 (or the pseudogene TRBV3-2) and TRBJ2-7; 11 bases are a match to TRBD2. Unmatched junction bases numbered 4, after V lost 4 bases and J lost 2 bases. The germline V gene has CDR1 LGHDT and CDR2 YNNKEL (reference sequence). The CDR3 length is 15 residues. CDR3 region: CASSPRLAGPYEQYF. In DNA, the CDR3 is TGTGCCAGCAGCCCGCGACTAGCGGGACCCTACGAGCAGTACTTC.

J is TRBJ2-7 and V is TRBV30, with TRBD2 as a possible D gene (5 bases). Per the germline V gene, CDR1 is GTSNPN and CDR2 is SVGIG (reference sequence). Trimming removed 6 bases from V and 1 base from J, with 16 bases in between. This CDR3 has 14 amino acids. CDR3 loop: CACSRASRSYEQYF. The CDR3 DNA sequence: TGTGCCTGTTCGCGGGCTTCGAGGTCCTACGAGCAGTACTTC.

In this sample, this clone turned up once. The chain has TRBV20-1 and TRBJ1-4, with TRBD1 identical over 8 bases. The CDR3 spans 14 residues. Germline V gives CDR1 DFQATT, CDR2 SNEGSKA (reference sequence). The trim removed 3 bases at V and 8 bases at J, leaving 8 bases unmatched. The CDR3 here is CSASDAGGSEKLFF. In DNA, the CDR3 is TGCAGTGCTAGTGATGCAGGGGGCAGCGAAAAACTGTTTTTT.

For the CDR3, the DNA is TGTGCCAGCAGAAACACAGGGGGGCATCAGCCCCAGCATTTT. Its translation is CASRNTGGHQPQHF. J is TRBJ1-5 and V is TRBV6-5, with TRBD1 matching 8 bases. This CDR3 is 14 amino acids long. Germline CDR1 MNHEY, CDR2 SVGAGI. Trimming at V came to 6 bases and at J to 5 bases, leaving 6 bases not matched to a gene.

This clone has a handful of counts. The chain couples TRBV2 to TRBJ1-3; TRBD1 aligns across 10 bases. The J segment lost 0 bases and the V segment lost 7 bases, leaving 3 bases of the junction unmatched. Per the germline V gene, CDR1 is SNHLY and CDR2 is FYNNEI. The CDR3 is 15 amino acids. In nucleotides, the CDR3 is TGTGCCAGCACTGGACAGGGGGTCTCTGGAAACACCATATATTTT. The encoded protein is CASTGQGVSGNTIYF.

The J gene is TRBJ1-3, the V gene TRBV6-1, with TRBD1 matching 7 bases. This CDR3 has 20 residues. V lost 1 base and J lost 0; bases outside the gene matches: 15. Germline CDR1 reads MNHNS; CDR2 reads SASEGT. The DNA for the CDR3 is TGTGCCAGCAGTGAAGGCGACAGGGTAGGAGAGGATAACTCTGGAAACACCATATATTTT. Translation gives CASSEGDRVGEDNSGNTIYF.

This chain joins TRBV7-8 and TRBJ2-1; 7 bases are shared with TRBD1. V gave up 6 bases and J gave up 4 bases; unmatched junction bases: 12. The CDR3 has 16 residues. The germline V gene has CDR1 SGHVS and CDR2 FQNEAQ. DNA for the CDR3: TGTGCCAGCAGTCCCATTAGGACAGGACCTTACAATGAGCAGTTCTTC. Amino acid sequence: CASSPIRTGPYNEQFF.

This clone came up a few times. At one of its ends the junction is not consistent with the germline gene, which may arise from a read error. The CDR3 reads CASSIGTPAYNEQFF. CDR3 sequence (DNA): TGTGCTAGCAGCATCGGGACACCGGCCTACAATGAGCAGTTCTTC. V usage is TRBV7-7 and J usage is TRBJ2-1; possible D gene TRBD1, 6 bases. The V gene's germline CDR1 is SSHAT and CDR2 FNYEAQ (reference sequence). The CDR3 spans 15 residues.

The chain has TRBV27 and TRBJ1-2; 7 bases fit TRBD1. From germline, CDR1 is MNHEY and CDR2 SMNVEV (reference sequence). CDR3 length: 14 residues. With V trimmed by 5 bases and J by 8 bases, 11 bases remained unmatched. As DNA, the CDR3 is TGTGCCAGCAGTCCTGCCGGGACAGCCAGGGGCTACACCTTC. Encoded protein: CASSPAGTARGYTF.

The gene calls are TRBV12-3 or TRBV12-4 and TRBJ2-1; D is undetermined. The CDR3 spans 12 residues. V dropped 5 bases and J dropped 10 bases, with 12 bases sitting between them. This CDR3 reads CASSQGLGEQFF. CDR3 DNA sequence: TGTGCCAGCAGTCAAGGCCTAGGAGAGCAGTTCTTC.

The chain couples TRBV2 to TRBJ2-1; possible D gene TRBD2, 6 bases. V gave up 5 bases and J gave up 2 bases, with 16 bases separating them. This CDR3 region has 16 residues. Germline V lookup: CDR1 SNHLY, CDR2 FYNNEI. CDR3 coding DNA: TGTGCCAGCAGTTCCTCGGGAAGGGAGGCCTACAATGAGCAGTTCTTC. Amino acid sequence: CASSSSGREAYNEQFF.

Only one count was recorded for this clone. The CDR3 loop reads CASSVGGRASGNTIYF. CDR3 DNA sequence: TGTGCCAGCAGCGTAGGAGGCAGGGCCTCTGGAAACACCATATATTTT. V is TRBV9 and J is TRBJ1-3; tentative D call: TRBD1 (5 bases). This CDR3 has 16 residues. Germline V CDR1 and CDR2: SGDLS, YYNGEE. V was shortened by 0 bases and J by 0 bases, with 10 bases between the two germline ends.

This rearrangement joins TRBV28 to TRBJ1-6; 8 bases match TRBD1. Germline V gene lookup returns CDR1 MDHEN and CDR2 SYDVKM. The junction had 6 bases not matched to a gene; V was cut back by 7 bases and J by 7 bases. The CDR3 spans 14 residues. As DNA, the CDR3 is TGTGCCAGCAATCCCCAGGGGGCGAATTCACCCCTCCACTTT. It codes for CASNPQGANSPLHF.

In regard to this clone: The germline gene is not matched at one end of the junction; a read error may be the cause. The V call is TRBV10-2, the J call TRBJ1-5; 11 bases map to TRBD1. The germline gives CDR1 WSHSY, CDR2 SAAADI. The CDR3 length is 13 residues. CDR3: CARRGQGGQPQHF. The CDR3 coding sequence is TGCGCCCGCAGGGGACAGGGGGGACAGCCCCAGCATTTT.

This chain joins TRBV12-3 or TRBV12-4 and TRBJ1-5; 7 nucleotides match TRBD1. V shed 7 bases, J shed 7 bases, and the junction held 4 bases outside the gene matches. The CDR3 is 12 residues long. The CDR3 spells CASTPGQQPQHF. CDR3 sequence (DNA): TGTGCCAGCACCCCGGGACAGCAGCCCCAGCATTTT.

The rearrangement links TRBV28 to TRBJ2-7; tentatively, D is TRBD2 (5 bases). CDR1 is MDHEN and CDR2 is SYDVKM in the germline V gene. Deletions cut 0 bases from V and 0 bases from J, with 9 bases between. The CDR3 runs 15 residues. Here the CDR3 reads CASSLWATSSYEQYF. CDR3 sequence (DNA): TGTGCCAGCAGTTTATGGGCAACTAGCTCCTACGAGCAGTACTTC.

The V call is TRBV5-1, the J call TRBJ2-1; the D gene is possibly TRBD1 (6 bases). With 3 bases removed from V and 3 bases from J, the gap between germline ends came to 16 bases. There are 16 residues in the CDR3. Germline V gene lookup returns CDR1 SGHRS and CDR2 YFSETQ. The CDR3 bases are TGCGCCAGCAGCTCCACGACCGGGACAAACTACAATGAGCAGTTCTTC. Its protein is CASSSTTGTNYNEQFF. The whole variable domain, remainder taken from reference TRBV5-1 and TRBJ2-1, is KAGVTQTPRYLIKTRGQQVTLSCSPISGHRSVSWYQQTPGQGLQFLFEYFSETQRNKGNFPGRFSGRQFSNSRSEMNVSTLELGDSALYLCASSSTTGTNYNEQFFGPGTRLTVL.